The rows below give T cell receptor beta chains drawn from one sample of a study of blood T cells in healthy people across ages. Each CDR3 protein is one row after TCRdb ran MiXCR on the 5' RACE reads. The table lists about 1.6 million distinct CDR3 sequences, around 35% of them singletons, with 11% in the top ten. The sequenced material came from blood. The receptors here all came from a woman in her twenties or thirties in good health. Each CDR3 is given with its conserved first and last residue. Fields, in order: V gene, D gene, J gene, clone size, CDR3 DNA, CDR3 protein. A D gene is named only where the DNA matches it firmly. Some rows have no size entry. The others give once, few or many, or a class for an expanded clone.

V: TRBV6-5
D: -
J: TRBJ1-1
size: few
DNA: TGTGCCAGCAGTTACGGGCAGGGAGCCACTGAAGCTTTCTTT
CDR3: CASSYGQGATEAFF

V: TRBV29-1
D: -
J: TRBJ2-4
size: few
DNA: TGCAGCGTTGAAGATCGAAGATTAGCCAAAAACATTCAGTACTTC
CDR3: CSVEDRRLAKNIQYF

V: TRBV10-1
D: -
J: TRBJ2-4
size: -
DNA: TGCGCCAGCCCCCGTCGTCAGGAGAAAAACATTCAGTACTTC
CDR3: CASPRRQEKNIQYF

V: TRBV27
D: TRBD2
J: TRBJ2-1
size: -
DNA: TGTGCTAGCAGCCCCGGGGGGTGGAATGAGCAGTTCTTC
CDR3: CASSPGGWNEQFF

V: TRBV11-2
D: -
J: TRBJ2-3
size: -
DNA: TGTGCCAGCAGCTTAGGTCCACAGATGCAGTATTTT
CDR3: CASSLGPQMQYF

V: TRBV7-2
D: -
J: TRBJ2-1
size: few
DNA: TGTGCCAGCAGCTTAGGGGGGGGGCTCGATGAGCAGTTCTTC
CDR3: CASSLGGGLDEQFF

V: TRBV11-2
D: TRBD2
J: TRBJ2-7
size: few
DNA: TGTGCCAGCAGCTTAGATCAGAGGGTAGCGGGGGGATACGAGCAGTACTTC
CDR3: CASSLDQRVAGGYEQYF

V: TRBV7-3
D: -
J: TRBJ2-6
size: few
DNA: TGTGCCAGCAGCTCCCCCGTCCAAATAACCTCTGGGGCCAACGTCCTGACTTTC
CDR3: CASSSPVQITSGANVLTF

V: TRBV5-1
D: TRBD1
J: TRBJ2-7
size: -
DNA: TGCGCCAGCAGCCCCGGGACAGGGGGAGCGCACGAGCAGTACTTC
CDR3: CASSPGTGGAHEQYF

V: TRBV2
D: -
J: TRBJ2-7
size: -
DNA: TGTGCCAGCCGACCGGACTCAAAGGGGGAGCAGTACTTC
CDR3: CASRPDSKGEQYF

V: TRBV4-1
D: -
J: TRBJ2-1
size: once
DNA: TGCGCCAGCAGCCAAAGGGGATCCGTTGAGCAGTTCTTC
CDR3: CASSQRGSVEQFF

V: TRBV4-2
D: -
J: TRBJ2-7
size: many
DNA: TGTGCCAGCAGCCAAGATAACAGGGGGGGGTACGAGCAGTACTTC
CDR3: CASSQDNRGGYEQYF

V: TRBV27
D: TRBD1
J: TRBJ2-7
size: -
DNA: TGTGCCAGCAGTTTCCGGGACAGAACTTTTTACGAGCAGTACTTC
CDR3: CASSFRDRTFYEQYF

V: TRBV27
D: -
J: TRBJ2-7
size: -
DNA: TGTGCCAGCAGTCCTACCTTTCCGGGACAAACATTCTACGAGCAGTACTTC
CDR3: CASSPTFPGQTFYEQYF

V: TRBV3-1
D: -
J: TRBJ2-1
size: few
DNA: TGTGCCAGCAGCCAGTACCGTGAGCAGTTCTTC
CDR3: CASSQYREQFF

V: TRBV5-1
D: -
J: TRBJ2-3
size: few
DNA: TGCGCCAGCAGCTTGGGTCCGGAGGCGCAGTATTTT
CDR3: CASSLGPEAQYF

V: TRBV27
D: TRBD1
J: TRBJ2-7
size: -
DNA: TGTGCCAGCAGCCAACGCCGGACAGGGGACGAGCAGTACTTC
CDR3: CASSQRRTGDEQYF

V: TRBV7-9
D: TRBD1
J: TRBJ1-2
size: few
DNA: TGTGCCAGCAGCTATGCCGGGACAGGGGGTTCCTATGGCTACACCTTC
CDR3: CASSYAGTGGSYGYTF

V: TRBV6-1
D: TRBD1
J: TRBJ1-5
size: -
DNA: TGTGCCAGCACCAAGCAGTCCGCGACAGGGATCAGCAATCAGCCCCAGCATTTT
CDR3: CASTKQSATGISNQPQHF

V: TRBV15
D: -
J: TRBJ2-1
size: -
DNA: TGTGCCACCAGCAGAGATGCCCTGGGGAGCCACAATGAGCAGTTCTTC
CDR3: CATSRDALGSHNEQFF

V: TRBV7-8
D: TRBD2
J: TRBJ2-3
size: many
DNA: TGTGCCAGCAGCTTAAGCGGGAGACCCACAGATACGCAGTATTTT
CDR3: CASSLSGRPTDTQYF

V: TRBV2
D: -
J: TRBJ2-7
size: -
DNA: TGTGCCAACTCTACGGGGTCCTACGAGCAGTACTTC
CDR3: CANSTGSYEQYF

V: TRBV11-2
D: -
J: TRBJ2-7
size: -
DNA: TGTGCCAGCAGCCTCTCCGTGACTTACGGGCGAAGCTCCTACGAGCAGTACTTC
CDR3: CASSLSVTYGRSSYEQYF

V: TRBV2
D: TRBD1
J: TRBJ1-5
size: -
DNA: TGTGCCAGCAGTGGGGACAGGGAAGCGAGCAATCAGCCTCAGCATTTT
CDR3: CASSGDREASNQPQHF

V: TRBV7-3
D: -
J: TRBJ1-4
size: -
DNA: TGTGCCAGCAGCTCCATCGACTCAGGGGCAACTAATGAAAAACTGTTTTTT
CDR3: CASSSIDSGATNEKLFF

V: TRBV6-2/TRBV6-3
D: TRBD1
J: TRBJ2-7
size: -
DNA: TGTGCCAGCAGTTATTTACAGGGGAGCTCCTACGAGCAGTACTTC
CDR3: CASSYLQGSSYEQYF

V: TRBV6-6
D: -
J: TRBJ2-1
size: once
DNA: TGTGCCAGCAGTTACCCGGGAGACTACAATGAGCAGTTCTTC
CDR3: CASSYPGDYNEQFF

V: TRBV30
D: -
J: TRBJ1-1
size: -
DNA: TGTGCCTGGTCTAGGGAGACTGAAGCTTTCTTT
CDR3: CAWSRETEAFF

V: TRBV7-2
D: -
J: TRBJ2-2
size: -
DNA: TGTGCCAGCAGCTTTCCCCCCCCCGGGGAGCTGTTTTTT
CDR3: CASSFPPPGELFF

V: TRBV6-2/TRBV6-3
D: -
J: TRBJ2-7
size: few
DNA: TGTGCCAGCAGCCCAAAACAGGTCCTCTACGAGCAGTACTTC
CDR3: CASSPKQVLYEQYF

V: TRBV7-8
D: -
J: TRBJ2-1
size: few
DNA: TGTGCCAGCAGCTTAGGGTACAGGGTGATGTCCAATGAGCAGTTCTTC
CDR3: CASSLGYRVMSNEQFF

V: TRBV29-1
D: -
J: TRBJ2-6
size: many
DNA: TGCAGCGTTGAGACGAGGTCTGGGGCCAACGTCCTGACTTTC
CDR3: CSVETRSGANVLTF

V: TRBV28
D: -
J: TRBJ2-7
size: -
DNA: TGTGCCAGCAGCCAACTCCAGGCAAGCTCCTACGAGCAGTACTTC
CDR3: CASSQLQASSYEQYF

V: TRBV6-6
D: TRBD1
J: TRBJ2-5
size: -
DNA: TGTGCCAGCAGTTACGCCTACAGGGGGCAAGAGACCCAGTACTTC
CDR3: CASSYAYRGQETQYF

V: TRBV7-6
D: TRBD1
J: TRBJ2-3
size: few
DNA: TGTGCCAGCAGCGAGTCGACAGGGATGATCACAGATACGCAGTATTTT
CDR3: CASSESTGMITDTQYF

V: TRBV7-2
D: -
J: TRBJ2-5
size: -
DNA: TGTGCCAGCAGCTTAGTGGGGACGGGGGGCGGGCAAGAGACCCAGTACTTC
CDR3: CASSLVGTGGGQETQYF

V: TRBV13
D: -
J: TRBJ2-3
size: -
DNA: TGTGCCAGCAGCCCCCTAGGGCGGGAAAGCACAGATACGCAGTATTTT
CDR3: CASSPLGRESTDTQYF

V: TRBV2
D: TRBD1
J: TRBJ1-2
size: -
DNA: TGTGCCAGCAGGCCGGGACAGGGGAACAGCGGCTACACCTTC
CDR3: CASRPGQGNSGYTF

V: TRBV7-9
D: TRBD1
J: TRBJ2-1
size: -
DNA: TGTGCCAGCAGCGACACAGGGGGCGACCCCTACAATGAGCAGTTCTTC
CDR3: CASSDTGGDPYNEQFF

V: TRBV11-2
D: -
J: TRBJ2-3
size: -
DNA: TGTGCCAGCAGCTTAGATCGGGGTAGCGGTCGCACAGATACGCAGTATTTT
CDR3: CASSLDRGSGRTDTQYF

V: TRBV30
D: -
J: TRBJ2-6
size: -
DNA: TGTGCCTGGAGTAGGGCTAGCTCTGGGGCCAACGTCCTGACTTTC
CDR3: CAWSRASSGANVLTF

V: TRBV9
D: -
J: TRBJ2-5
size: few
DNA: TGTGCCAGCAGCGCCGGACAGTACCAAGAGACCCAGTACTTC
CDR3: CASSAGQYQETQYF

V: TRBV3-1
D: -
J: TRBJ1-1
size: -
DNA: TGTGCCAGCAGCCAGAGGAAGGTCCGGAACACTGAAGCTTTCTTT
CDR3: CASSQRKVRNTEAFF

V: TRBV11-3
D: -
J: TRBJ2-6
size: -
DNA: TGTGCCAGCAGCTTAGACTCAGGGGAGAACGGGGCCAACGTCCTGACTTTC
CDR3: CASSLDSGENGANVLTF

V: TRBV20-1
D: TRBD2
J: TRBJ2-3
size: -
DNA: TGCAGTGCTAGAGGGTCAGGACTAGCGGGAGAAGATACGCAGTATTTT
CDR3: CSARGSGLAGEDTQYF

V: TRBV2
D: -
J: TRBJ2-3
size: few
DNA: TGTGCCAGCAGTGAGGTTACGCAGTATTTT
CDR3: CASSEVTQYF

V: TRBV7-9
D: -
J: TRBJ2-3
size: -
DNA: TGTGCCAGCGGCCACGGGCCGGGGGCCTCAGATACGCAGTATTTT
CDR3: CASGHGPGASDTQYF

V: TRBV9
D: TRBD2
J: TRBJ2-1
size: -
DNA: TGTGCCAGCAGCGCGCGGGAGGGCCCCTACAATGAGCAGTTCTTC
CDR3: CASSAREGPYNEQFF

V: TRBV20-1
D: TRBD1
J: TRBJ2-7
size: many
DNA: TGCAGTGCTAGTGTAGGGGGCGCCTACGAGCAGTACTTC
CDR3: CSASVGGAYEQYF

V: TRBV28
D: TRBD2
J: TRBJ2-7
size: -
DNA: TGTGCCAGCAGTTCCCCCCCAGGGGCGGGAGGTACCTACGAGCAGTACTTC
CDR3: CASSSPPGAGGTYEQYF

V: TRBV20-1
D: -
J: TRBJ2-2
size: -
DNA: TGCAGTGCTAGAGATCGGGGCGGGGCGAGGGGGGAGCTGTTTTTT
CDR3: CSARDRGGARGELFF

V: TRBV5-1
D: -
J: TRBJ2-5
size: few
DNA: TGCGCCAGCAGCTTTGTGGCAAGACAAGAGACCCAGTACTTC
CDR3: CASSFVARQETQYF

V: TRBV7-6
D: TRBD1
J: TRBJ1-2
size: -
DNA: TGTGCCAGCAGCCCAGGGACAGACCACGGAGCTAACTATGGCTACACCTTC
CDR3: CASSPGTDHGANYGYTF

V: TRBV9
D: -
J: TRBJ1-1
size: -
DNA: TGTGCCAGCAGCACTGGACAGCCCGAGGATGCTTTCTTT
CDR3: CASSTGQPEDAFF

V: TRBV9
D: -
J: TRBJ1-4
size: once
DNA: TGTGCCAGCAGCGTTACAGGGAGTAGTCGTGAAAAACGGTTTTTT
CDR3: CASSVTGSSREKRFF